Sequencing of this T cell receptor beta chain was carried out in a study of blood T cell repertoires in COVID-19. In the authors' workflow: Reference gene primers were amplified, and this amplification served to estimate nucleated cell counts. Here immunoSEQ multiplex PCR was the method, and the copy in TCRdb shows in-frame clones only, minus some. The DNA gave D and trimming, while V, J and clone size come from that table. Of around 160,000 clones listed, roughly 74% are singletons. Trimming removed 5 bases from V and 5 bases from J; junction bases left unmatched: 1. Looked up from germline, CDR1 is SGHRS and CDR2 is YFSETQ. CDR3 size: 12 residues.

V usage is TRBV5-1 and J usage is TRBJ2-7; 10 bases match TRBD1. Sequencing was done on a sample of peripheral blood. The TCR comes from an elderly woman with acute or convalescent COVID-19. CDR3 nucleotides: TGCGCCAGCAGGGGGACAGGGGACGAGCAGTACTTC. As protein: CASRGTGDEQYF.